The clone carrying this T cell receptor beta chain was counted only a few times. These data are taken from a study of blood T cell repertoires in COVID-19. About the study: T cells, B-cell-depleted T cells, or PBMCs provided the cDNA or gDNA that served as material.

The CDR3 spans 14 residues. The V gene's germline CDR1 is MNHEY and CDR2 SVGEGT. V lost 0 bases, J lost 6 bases, and 11 bases lay in between. Clones were read by immunoSEQ multiplex PCR, and TCRdb kept only the in-frame ones, dropping some. This sample yields more than 95,000 clones, of which around 85% are seen a single time; 3.2% belongs to the top ten. The receptor was isolated from a woman of 80 years or more with COVID-19, enrolled during active disease. V and J are TRBV6-2 or TRBV6-3 and TRBJ1-2; D is perhaps TRBD1 (6 bases). What was sequenced was peripheral blood. CDR3 bases: TGTGCCAGCAGTTACTCAGGACAGAGAAATGGCTACACCTTC. This encodes CASSYSGQRNGYTF.